This T cell receptor (beta chain) emerged from a study of cytomegalovirus exposure and HLA in healthy donors. Overall study results and limits: In a later analysis, across HLA loci, associated TCR counts were highest for DRB1, lowest for HLA-C.

The PCR had 60 Vbeta and 13 Jbeta primers. Libraries were prepared by immunoSEQ multiplex PCR; TCRdb keeps only in-frame clonotypes and omits some of them. The sample contains some 100,000 clones, 70% to 80% of which appear only once. A remark on this clone: No antigen is known for it.

Trimming removed 4 bases from V and 10 bases from J, with 21 bases in between. Germline V gives CDR1 SGDLS, CDR2 YYNGEE. The CDR3 length is 15 residues. Sequencing was done on a sample of PBMCs. The chain couples TRBV9 to TRBJ2-1, with TRBD1 as a possible D gene (6 bases). This TCR derives from a human donor in good health. The CDR3 bases are TGTGCCAGCAGCCCCCGTCGCCTAGAAGGGGGAGAGCAGTTCTTC. This gives the protein CASSPRRLEGGEQFF.